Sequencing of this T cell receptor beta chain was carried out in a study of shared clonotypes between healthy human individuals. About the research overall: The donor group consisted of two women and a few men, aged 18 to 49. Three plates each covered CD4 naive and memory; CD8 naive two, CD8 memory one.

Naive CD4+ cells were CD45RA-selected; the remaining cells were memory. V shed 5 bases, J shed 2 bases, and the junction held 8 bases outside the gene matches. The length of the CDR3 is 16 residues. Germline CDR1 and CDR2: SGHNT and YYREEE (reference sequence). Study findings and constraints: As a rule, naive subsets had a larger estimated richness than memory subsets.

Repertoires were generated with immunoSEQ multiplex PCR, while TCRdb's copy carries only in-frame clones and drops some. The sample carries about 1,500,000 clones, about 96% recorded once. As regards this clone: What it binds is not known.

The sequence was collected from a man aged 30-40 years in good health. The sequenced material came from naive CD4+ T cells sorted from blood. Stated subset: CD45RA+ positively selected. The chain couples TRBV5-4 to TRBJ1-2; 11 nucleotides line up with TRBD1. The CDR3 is CASRGGQGAKNYGYTF. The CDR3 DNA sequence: TGTGCCAGCAGGGGTGGACAGGGGGCCAAGAACTATGGCTACACCTTC.